Described below is a single T cell receptor (beta chain) sequence and its context. Its target antigen remains unknown. Base qualities are missing; no much larger clone stands one base away. The donors were healthy, HIV-negative adults who had no recently reported acute infections or vaccinations. Only Caucasian adults living in Nashville, Tennessee, USA were represented among the donors. Magnetic negative selection was used to enrich CD4+ T cells, after which naive cells were positively selected on CD45RA and the negative fraction became the memory subset. Blood was obtained by leukapheresis, after which PBMCs were separated by Ficoll-Histopaque density gradient centrifugation and cryopreserved in liquid nitrogen vapor phase. Purity and quantity of every magnetically sorted T cell population were checked by analytical flow cytometry. From each sorted fraction, genomic DNA was isolated and quantified by UV absorbance on a Nanodrop 2000c.

The data stem from a study of shared clonotypes between healthy human individuals (dated by TCRdb to the early 2020s). As for the study more broadly: Three men and two women, aged 18 to 49 years, made up the cohort. For each donor, CD4 naive and CD4 memory were each given three plates, CD8 naive was given two plates, and CD8 memory was given one plate. The study deeply sequenced blood TCR repertoires of roughly five healthy adults to estimate repertoire size and the extent of clonotype sharing between individuals. To increase sequencing depth and limit assay-specific biases, different laboratories used diverse techniques to prepare libraries and sequence TCR repertoires. Between about 0.8 and 9 billion PBMCs per donor were obtained by leukapheresis.

Trimming at the junction amounts to 3 bases on V and 3 bases on J, and the germline ends lie 8 bases apart. The CDR3, from cysteine to phenylalanine, totals 14 residues. Only the CDR3 DNA stays, 42 bases, in frame from base 1. Via the germline V gene (reference sequence), CDR1 is LNHDA and CDR2 SQIVND. TCR CDR3 regions were amplified from genomic DNA by multiplex PCR using the deep immunoSEQ assay. Extracted genomic DNA from each cell subset was distributed evenly across all wells of several immunoSEQ 96-well plates, and each plate was treated as a replicate. For sorted subsets, 200 ng of genomic DNA, equivalent to some 30,000 T cell genomes, went into each replicate PCR. The purified libraries were quantified using a Qubit 3.0 fluorometer, sized with a Bioanalyzer 2100, and then quantified again using the KAPA Library Quantification kit. A separate single-read 150-cycle Illumina NextSeq 550 flow cell was used to sequence each immunoSEQ 96-well plate. Per the source publication's procedure: Because the immunoSEQ output held only junctional sequences and lacked quality scores, the filtering could not match the filtering applied to full-length reads. Sequences were annotated with PyIR, a Python wrapper for IgBLAST v1.9, using IMGT germline references to assign V/J genes and CDR3. Reads were filtered out if the reads had weak V/J assignments (E-value above 1e-6), no CDR3, stop codons, out-of-frame junctions, or ambiguous translated residues. V3J clonotypes were defined as sequences sharing the same inferred V gene, J gene, and CDR3 amino acid sequence. Percentage overlap between repertoires was calculated by dividing the number of shared unique clonotypes by the size of the smaller repertoire. Three approaches were used to assess repertoire richness: RTK rarefaction, the Chao1 estimator, and Recon v2.1 estimates of unobserved clonotypes. Generation probabilities for all TCRbeta clonotypes obtained by the gDNA method from a few donors were computed using OLGA. This immuneACCESS table, as held by TCRdb, lists in-frame sequences with V and J called but not all clones. Of the missing ones, under half trace to an unresolved V gene in checked studies; the others have no known cause. That table is the source of V, J and clone size, and D and trimming were worked out from the DNA. This sample has roughly 2.2 million clones in its table, and 80% to 95% of those were observed once. The top ten clones comprise around 0.4% of the sample.

What the work shows at the level of the full study, not this receptor alone: Roughly 5% of naive CD4, approximately 3.7% of naive CD8, approximately 2.2% of memory CD4, and less than 0.45% of memory CD8 clonotypes were shared across several donors. Naive subsets generally had larger estimated clonotype richness than memory subsets did. Pairwise subsampling led to the expectation that sequencing depth would affect the degree of clonotype sharing among donors. Even with the large sequencing depth, rarefaction of the sorted-subset datasets indicated that sequencing was incomplete. Compared with non-shared clonotypes, the clonotypes found in all four sorted-subset donors had higher generation probabilities. Sampling was restricted to blood, and TCR repertoires in tissues likely differ from the TCR repertoires found in blood. Because the study included a small number of donors, the genetic and exposure-history diversity represented was limited.

The source is a man between 18 and 29 years old in good health. Some clones in this sample may be carry-over from other donors' samples. Material: naive CD4+ T cells from PBMCs. The sample's cell subset or site, from its label and the paper: CD45RA+ positively selected. Here the chain combines TRBV19 and TRBJ1-4, with an unclear D gene assignment. The CDR3 in this case is CASSMKAANEKLFF. The DNA sequence is given as TGTGCCAGTAGTATGAAAGCGGCTAATGAAAAACTGTTTTTT.